These 29 T cell receptor beta chains originate from one sample sequenced in a study of identical twins. TCRdb used MiXCR to reprocess the 5' RACE reads, holding one entry per CDR3 protein. The sample lists some 710,000 distinct CDR3 sequences, around 6.1% occurring once. The specimen was naive T cells sorted from blood. The origin of the receptors is a man between 18 and 29 years old in good health.

In its sample, this clonotype was seen a few times. The chain joins TRBV5-5 to TRBJ2-7; 11 nucleotides match TRBD1. There are 16 residues in the CDR3. The V segment lost 4 bases and the J segment 4 bases; nucleotides outside the gene matches: 10. Germline loops: CDR1 SGHKS, CDR2 YYEKEE (reference sequence). CDR3 sequence reads: CASSAGQGALFYEQYF. The DNA of the CDR3 is TGTGCCAGCAGCGCCGGACAGGGGGCCTTGTTTTACGAGCAGTACTTC.

This clonotype came up many times. The rearrangement links TRBV6-2 or TRBV6-3 to TRBJ2-5; 8 nucleotides agree with TRBD1. The germline CDR1 and CDR2 sequences are MNHEY and SVGEGT. The V segment lost 2 bases and the J segment 2 bases; nucleotides outside the gene matches: 1. The CDR3 spans 14 residues. Here the CDR3 DNA reads TGTGCCAGCAGTTACGGGACAGGACAAGAGACCCAGTACTTC. Amino acids: CASSYGTGQETQYF.

This clonotype was counted a few times. This chain uses TRBV2 with TRBJ2-1; TRBD2 might be the D (5 bases). The germline gives CDR1 SNHLY, CDR2 FYNNEI. The CDR3 spans 15 residues. V was clipped by 0 bases and J by 9 bases, with 15 bases between them. CDR3 in DNA: TGTGCCAGCAGTGAAGCGCTTCCAAGGACTCCTGAGCAGTTCTTC. Protein product: CASSEALPRTPEQFF.

V is TRBV14 and J is TRBJ2-7, with 12 nucleotides matching TRBD2. Unmatched junction bases numbered 11, after V lost 4 bases and J lost 7 bases. This CDR3 has 16 amino acids. The germline CDR1 and CDR2 sequences are SGHDN and FVKESK. This CDR3 reads CASSPMGLAGGQEQYF. The CDR3, as DNA: TGTGCCAGCAGCCCGATGGGTCTAGCGGGAGGGCAGGAGCAGTACTTC.

This clonotype appeared many times. V and J are TRBV7-2 and TRBJ2-7; D is perhaps TRBD2 (6 bases). V lost 0 bases to trimming and J lost 6 bases, with 6 bases between them. Germline V lookup: CDR1 SGHTA, CDR2 FQGNSA. The CDR3 extends over 12 amino acids. The CDR3 DNA reads as TGTGCCAGCAGCTTAGCGGAGGGCGAGCAGTACTTC. Its translation is CASSLAEGEQYF.

The chain combines TRBV5-1 with TRBJ2-7; D not certain. V shed 4 bases and J shed 7 bases, with 9 bases lying between them. The length of the CDR3 is 11 residues. Germline V gene data show CDR1 as SGHRS and CDR2 as YFSETQ. Here the CDR3 reads CASSPRREQYV. DNA of the CDR3: TGCGCCAGCAGCCCACGCAGGGAGCAGTACGTC.

The chain is built from TRBV7-2 and TRBJ1-1; D is perhaps TRBD1 (6 bases). Trimming removed 1 base at V and 0 bases at J, with 12 bases between. This CDR3 spans 16 amino acids. CDR1 and CDR2 from the germline V gene are SGHTA and FQGNSA. In DNA, the CDR3 is TGTGCCAGCAGCTTAGGGGGACACATCATGAACACTGAAGCTTTCTTT. The encoded protein is CASSLGGHIMNTEAFF.

This clonotype was detected only a few times. The J gene is TRBJ1-2, the V gene TRBV5-6, with D possibly being TRBD1 (5 bases). The V end was cut by 2 bases, the J end by 5 bases, with 13 bases between. CDR1 SGHDT and CDR2 YYEEEE come from the germline V gene. The CDR3 consists of 14 residues. CDR3 sequence reads: CASSLRDAIYGYTF. The CDR3 DNA is TGTGCCAGCAGCTTAAGGGACGCTATTTATGGCTACACCTTC.

This clonotype was found many times. The chain combines TRBV19 with TRBJ2-1; a weak D match, TRBD1 (5 bases). Germline V gene sequence: CDR1 LNHDA, CDR2 SQIVND (reference sequence). The CDR3 sequence is 13 residues long. V lost 3 bases, J lost 3 bases, and 6 bases lay in between. The CDR3 DNA sequence: TGTGCCAGTAGTATCACAGGCTACAATGAGCAGTTCTTC. This encodes CASSITGYNEQFF.

This clonotype was counted many times. The chain has TRBV10-3 and TRBJ1-1; D unresolved. CDR3 length: 13 amino acids. CDR1 and CDR2 from the germline V gene are ENHRY and SYGVKD. The V gene lost 10 bases and the J gene lost 0 bases, with 12 bases spanning the gap. The CDR3: CATDRGLNTEAFF. The DNA for the CDR3 is TGTGCCACCGACCGGGGTCTGAACACTGAAGCTTTCTTT.

There are many counts of this clonotype. In DNA, the CDR3 is TGTGCCAGCAGTTACGATGCCAGGAACACCGGGGAGCTGTTTTTT. As protein: CASSYDARNTGELFF. The J gene is TRBJ2-2, the V gene TRBV6-5; D is undetermined. V was clipped by 2 bases and J by 1 base, with 8 bases between them. Germline V gene sequence: CDR1 MNHEY, CDR2 SVGAGI. The CDR3 is 15 amino acids.

This clonotype was counted only a few times. The chain carries TRBV29-1 and TRBJ2-1, with TRBD2 matching over 8 bases. Germline V gene lookup returns CDR1 SQVTM and CDR2 ANQGSEA. The CDR3 contains 15 residues. V lost 7 bases, J lost 6 bases, and 14 bases stayed unmatched. CDR3 protein: CSDRASGRGSNEQFF. Here the CDR3 DNA reads TGCAGCGATAGGGCGAGCGGGAGAGGATCCAATGAGCAGTTCTTC.

This clonotype showed up just a few times. This sequence joins TRBV29-1 and TRBJ2-1, with D possibly TRBD2 on 6 matching bases. CDR3 length equals 13 residues. CDR1 SQVTM and CDR2 ANQGSEA come from the germline V gene. V was cut by 8 bases and J by 9 bases, with 20 bases left in between. This CDR3 is CSSEGLAPGEQFF. CDR3 in DNA: TGCAGCTCTGAGGGGCTAGCGCCCGGTGAGCAGTTCTTC.

The CDR3 DNA follows: TGTGCCAGCAGCCCCCGGACTGTGAGCGCGACCGGGGAGCTGTTTTTT. Protein: CASSPRTVSATGELFF. The chain carries TRBV11-3 and TRBJ2-2; TRBD2 might be the D (5 bases). Germline V gene sequence: CDR1 SGHNT, CDR2 YENEEA. This CDR3 has 16 amino acids. Trimming cost V 5 bases and J 5 bases, with 18 bases left between them.

Ten or more counts support this clonotype. The chain has TRBV10-3 and TRBJ2-1, with TRBD2 identical over 14 bases. The CDR3 covers 14 residues. Trimming at V came to 6 bases and at J to 9 bases, leaving 4 bases not matched to a gene. CDR1 and CDR2 (germline): ENHRY, SYGVKD. In DNA form, the CDR3 reads TGTGCCATCAGGACGGGACTAGCGGGAGTTGAGCAGTTCTTC. Translated, it gives CAIRTGLAGVEQFF.

This clonotype was seen only a few times. The V gene is TRBV3-1, the J gene TRBJ2-5, with 10 positions matching TRBD2. Losses at the gene ends were 5 bases for V and 4 bases for J; bases not matched to a gene: 16. CDR1 and CDR2 from the germline V gene are LGHDT and YNNKEL (reference sequence). CDR3 size: 18 residues. The CDR3 protein is CASSSELSGRALGETQYF. The DNA of the CDR3 is TGTGCCAGCAGCTCAGAATTAAGCGGGAGGGCCCTAGGAGAGACCCAGTACTTC.

The table lists this clonotype with many counts. The rearrangement joins TRBV7-2 to TRBJ2-1, with 7 bases aligning to TRBD2. The CDR3 is 16 amino acids. Germline V gives CDR1 SGHTA, CDR2 FQGNSA. Trimming took 0 bases from V and 4 from J; bases not matched to a gene: 6. CDR3 region: CASSLAGGRVYNEQFF. The CDR3 DNA is TGTGCCAGCAGCTTAGCGGGAGGGAGGGTTTACAATGAGCAGTTCTTC.

Many counts were recorded for this clonotype. The chain joins TRBV20-1 to TRBJ2-1; D is undetermined. From germline, CDR1 is DFQATT and CDR2 SNEGSKA (reference sequence). V was cut by 1 base and J by 5 bases, with 12 bases left in between. The CDR3 has 14 residues. The CDR3, as DNA: TGCAGTGCTAGAGGTTTAAACTGGCACAATGAGCAGTTCTTC. Its protein product is CSARGLNWHNEQFF.

Ten or more counts support this clonotype. In DNA form, the CDR3 reads TGTGCCACCAGCCAACTAGCGGGGCAAATTCAGTTCTTC. It is translated as CATSQLAGQIQFF. The chain uses TRBV10-3 and TRBJ2-1; 10 bases fit TRBD2. Per the germline V gene, CDR1 is ENHRY and CDR2 is SYGVKD. This CDR3 is built from 13 residues. V trimming: 10 bases; J trimming: 13 bases; junction bases outside the gene matches: 13.

This clonotype was recorded many times. The CDR3 nucleotides are TGTGCCAGCAGCCAAGGATATGAGCAGTTCTTC. It yields the protein CASSQGYEQFF. The chain employs TRBV3-1 and TRBJ2-1; D not certain. The CDR3 spans 11 residues. The V and J ends lost 1 base and 8 bases respectively, with 3 bases between them. The germline V gene has CDR1 LGHDT and CDR2 YNNKEL (reference sequence).

This clonotype occurred a few times. This sequence joins TRBV6-2 or TRBV6-3 and TRBJ2-1, with TRBD1 identical over 7 bases. J gave up 10 bases and V 1 base, and 7 bases lay outside the gene matches. The CDR3 extends over 14 amino acids. The germline gives CDR1 MNHEY, CDR2 SVGEGT. Here the CDR3 reads CASSYFNRGEEQFF. CDR3 DNA: TGTGCCAGCAGTTACTTTAACAGGGGAGAAGAGCAGTTCTTC.

This clonotype occurred many times. The chain recombines TRBV20-1 with TRBJ1-1; D is uncertain. Germline CDR1 and CDR2: DFQATT and SNEGSKA (reference sequence). V gave up 1 base and J gave up 4 bases, with 13 bases separating them. The length of the CDR3 is 14 residues. CDR3 sequence reads: CSARGLLGGTEAFF. CDR3 sequence (DNA): TGCAGTGCTAGAGGTCTACTCGGAGGCACTGAAGCTTTCTTT.

This clonotype was counted ten times or more. This chain connects TRBV12-3 or TRBV12-4 to TRBJ2-1; 10 bases are a match to TRBD2. The CDR3 has 14 residues. With 6 bases clipped from V and 7 bases from J, the junction kept 6 bases outside the gene matches. The CDR3 sequence is CASRGLAGANEQFF. The CDR3 DNA sequence: TGTGCCAGCAGGGGTCTAGCGGGAGCAAATGAGCAGTTCTTC.

This clonotype has just one count. The rearrangement uses TRBV28 and TRBJ2-7; D is unclear. V gave up 6 bases and J gave up 4 bases, with 19 bases separating them. The CDR3 loop spans 15 amino acids. Germline CDR1 reads MDHEN; CDR2 reads SYDVKM. In DNA, the CDR3 is TGTGCCAGCAGCCCCCTCTTTGACCCGGCGTACGAGCAGTACTTC. It yields the protein CASSPLFDPAYEQYF. The full variable domain, rest sourced from reference TRBV28 and TRBJ2-7, is DVKVTQSSRYLVKRTGEKVFLECVQDMDHENMFWYRQDPGLGLRLIYFSYDVKMKEKGDIPEGYSVSREKKERFSLILESASTNQTSMYLCASSPLFDPAYEQYFGPGTRLTVT.

This clonotype turned up a few times. V gene TRBV19 combines with J gene TRBJ2-1, with D possibly being TRBD2 (6 bases). There are 15 residues in the CDR3. Germline-derived CDR1 and CDR2 are LNHDA and SQIVND (reference sequence). V lost 5 bases and J 5 bases, leaving 16 bases between the germline ends. CDR3 nucleotide sequence: TGTGCCAGTAGTTTATATGGACTAACCCACAATGAGCAGTTCTTC. Translating it yields CASSLYGLTHNEQFF.

This clonotype was seen repeatedly, ten times or more. CDR3: CASSSSTSAETQYF. The CDR3 nucleotides read TGTGCCAGCAGCTCCTCGACCAGCGCTGAGACCCAGTACTTC. This chain links TRBV12-3 or TRBV12-4 with TRBJ2-5; D not certain. The V end lost 6 bases, the J end lost 5 bases, and 16 bases lay between the germline ends. The CDR3 loop spans 14 amino acids.

The J gene is TRBJ2-7, the V gene TRBV7-8; D is unclear. The CDR3 totals 13 residues. CDR1 and CDR2 (germline): SGHVS, FQNEAQ. V dropped 0 bases and J dropped 6 bases, with 9 bases sitting between them. The CDR3 is CASSLAQSTEQYV. Written as DNA, the CDR3 is TGTGCCAGCAGCTTAGCACAGTCCACCGAGCAGTACGTC.

This rearrangement joins TRBV12-3 or TRBV12-4 to TRBJ1-2; 8 positions agree with TRBD1. The CDR3 runs 17 residues. V shed 5 bases and J 3 bases; nucleotides not matched to a gene: 14. CDR3 amino acids: CASSEDRAGRGHYGYTF. CDR3 nucleotide sequence: TGTGCCAGCAGTGAGGACAGGGCCGGGCGGGGTCACTATGGCTACACCTTC.

This chain links TRBV12-3 or TRBV12-4 with TRBJ1-4; D ambiguous. The CDR3 loop spans 12 amino acids. The ends were cut back, 6 bases at V and 7 bases at J, with 9 bases in the middle. The CDR3: CASRGLSEKLFF. The CDR3 DNA follows: TGTGCCAGCAGGGGTCTAAGTGAAAAACTGTTTTTT.